This T cell receptor beta chain is from a study of PD-L1 blockade in urothelial cancer. Stated time point: pretreatment peripheral blood. In its sample, this clone was seen a few times. V was trimmed by 5 bases and J by 0 bases, leaving 8 bases between them. CDR1 SGHNT and CDR2 YYREEE come from the germline V gene (reference sequence). The CDR3 covers 13 residues. The table came from immunoSEQ multiplex PCR; TCRdb's copy has only in-frame clones and leaves some out. The top ten hold around 14% of the sample, which has 45,000 to 65,000 clones, about 85% seen once. Source: PBMCs, taken around atezolizumab (anti-PD-L1) treatment. This sequence originates from an older man with urothelial cancer. V and J are TRBV5-4 and TRBJ1-1; weak D call: TRBD1 (6 bases). The CDR3 sequence is CASRRDMNTEAFF. The DNA of the CDR3 is TGTGCCAGCAGAAGGGACATGAACACTGAAGCTTTCTTT.